The TCR beta chain under discussion was sequenced for a study of blood T cell repertoires in COVID-19. Study background: The analysed material was cDNA or gDNA that came from T cells, B-cell-depleted T cells, or PBMCs.

Deletions cut 2 bases from V and 3 bases from J, with 5 bases between. The CDR3 contains 13 residues. Germline CDR1 and CDR2: MGHDK and SYGVNS. Original methodology: The authors estimated nucleated cell counts from reference gene primer amplification. Some clones are missing from TCRdb's copy, which holds only in-frame ones; the method was immunoSEQ multiplex PCR. Clonal size and the V and J genes are those of that table, whereas D and trimming came from the DNA. The data hold some 190,000 clones, with less than 85% observed a single time. V usage is TRBV25-1 and J usage is TRBJ2-1; no definite D call. Sequencing was done on a sample of peripheral blood. The clonotype was recovered from a woman of 80 years or more with active or convalescent COVID-19. CDR3 sequence: CASSELGYNEQFF. CDR3 in DNA: TGTGCCAGCAGTGAACTAGGCTACAATGAGCAGTTCTTC. The variable domain in full, completed from reference TRBV25-1 and TRBJ2-1, reads EADIYQTPRYLVIGTGKKITLECSQTMGHDKMYWYQQDPGMELHLIHYSYGVNSTEKGDLSSESTVSRIRTEHFPLTLESARPSHTSQYLCASSELGYNEQFFGPGTRLTVL.